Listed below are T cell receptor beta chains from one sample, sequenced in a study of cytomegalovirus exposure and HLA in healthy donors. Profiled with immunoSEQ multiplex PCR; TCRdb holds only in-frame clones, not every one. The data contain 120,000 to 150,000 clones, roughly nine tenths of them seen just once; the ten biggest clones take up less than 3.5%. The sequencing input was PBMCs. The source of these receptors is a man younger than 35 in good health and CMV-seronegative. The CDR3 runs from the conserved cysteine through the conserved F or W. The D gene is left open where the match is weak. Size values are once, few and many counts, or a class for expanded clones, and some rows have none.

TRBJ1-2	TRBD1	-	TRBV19	TGTGCCAGTAGTATGAGAGGACAGGGGCGGTTCGGGGTGAACTATGGCTACACCTTC	CASSMRGQGRFGVNYGYTF
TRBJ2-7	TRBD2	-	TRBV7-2	TGTGCCAGCAGCCGTAGCGGGACCAACTCCTACGAGCAGTACTTC	CASSRSGTNSYEQYF
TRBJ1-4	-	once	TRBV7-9	TGTGCCAGCAGCTCCCGGGAGGGCAAATCGAATGAAAAACTGTTTTTT	CASSSREGKSNEKLFF
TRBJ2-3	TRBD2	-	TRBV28	TGTGCCAGCAGCCCTACCGTCGTGCCCGGGAGGCGGGATACGCAGTATTTT	CASSPTVVPGRRDTQYF
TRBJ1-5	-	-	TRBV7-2	TGTGCCAGCAGACCAACAGGTTCAAGCAATCAGCCCCAGCATTTT	CASRPTGSSNQPQHF
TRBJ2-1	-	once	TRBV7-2	TGTGCCAGCAGCCCCGGGGACTTTCACAATGAGCAGTTCTTC	CASSPGDFHNEQFF
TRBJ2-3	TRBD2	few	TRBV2	TGTGCCAGCAGGGGCGGGAGAGGGGACGCAGATACGCAGTATTTT	CASRGGRGDADTQYF
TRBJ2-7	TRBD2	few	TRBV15	TGTGCCACCAGCATGGGACTAGCGGGGAACTACGAGCAGTACTTC	CATSMGLAGNYEQYF
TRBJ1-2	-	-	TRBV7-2	TGTGCCAGCAGCCTACTTTCCTATGGCTACACCTTC	CASSLLSYGYTF
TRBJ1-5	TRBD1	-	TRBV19	TGTGCCAGTAGGGTGGGACAGCACAGCAATCAGCCCCAGCATTTT	CASRVGQHSNQPQHF
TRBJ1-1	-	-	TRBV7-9	TGTGCCAGCAGCTTAAACCCGGGAACTTCGAACACTGAAGCTTTCTTT	CASSLNPGTSNTEAFF
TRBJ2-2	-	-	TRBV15	TGTGCCACCAGCAGAGATATCGGGAACACCGGGGAGCTGTTTTTT	CATSRDIGNTGELFF
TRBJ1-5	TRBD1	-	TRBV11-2	TGTGCCAGCAGCTTAGTTGCAGGGGGCATGAATCAGCCCCAGCATTTT	CASSLVAGGMNQPQHF
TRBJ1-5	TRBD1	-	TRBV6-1	TGTGCCAGCAGATTGGACAGGCGCACCAATCAGCCCCAGCATTTT	CASRLDRRTNQPQHF
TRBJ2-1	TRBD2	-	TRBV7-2	TGTGCCAGCTCATCTCCGACTAGCGGGGGACCTAACTCCTACAATGAGCAGTTCTTC	CASSSPTSGGPNSYNEQFF
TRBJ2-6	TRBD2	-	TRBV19	TGTGCCACCCGGGGGGAGTCGGGGGCTGGGGCCAACGTCCTGACTTTC	CATRGESGAGANVLTF
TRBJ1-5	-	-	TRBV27	TGTGCCAGCAACAGACGGGGAAGCAATCAGCCCCAGCATTTT	CASNRRGSNQPQHF
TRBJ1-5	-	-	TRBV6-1	TGTGCCAGCAGTGAAGCCGGCAGGTTGAGCAATCAGCCCCAGCATTTT	CASSEAGRLSNQPQHF
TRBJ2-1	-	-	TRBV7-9	TGTGCCAGCAGCTACGGGAATGAGCAGTTCTTC	CASSYGNEQFF
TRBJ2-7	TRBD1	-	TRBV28	TGTGCCACCTCTGGCCAGGGGGTCTACGAGCAGTACTTC	CATSGQGVYEQYF
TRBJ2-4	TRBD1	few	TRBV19	TGTGCCAGTAGACTTGAGACAGGGGGTGGGATTCAGTACTTC	CASRLETGGGIQYF